This T cell receptor beta chain is from a study of T cells in Graves' hyperthyroidism and ophthalmopathy. Study-level findings and limits: Ophthalmopathy stood apart from stable hyperthyroidism in a 13 V-J model.

The germline gives CDR1 SQVTM, CDR2 ANQGSEA. V was pared by 1 base and J by 6 bases, with 6 bases between. This CDR3 comprises 11 residues. The hyperthyroidism patients had all been newly diagnosed, and their disease duration was under 2 months. Their ages ranged from 18 to 65 years. The study based diagnoses on clinical symptoms, serum thyroxine and TRAb, thyroid ultrasound and orbital computed tomography. The PBMCs were sourced from fresh peripheral blood (approximately 9 ml). Regions amplified from RNA transcripts were the TCR beta CDR3 regions. First-round RT-PCR targeting the TCR CDR3 was performed with the HTBI primer set. TCRdb independently ran MiXCR on the multiplex PCR reads; one entry per CDR3 protein. The sample holds 650,000 to 750,000 distinct CDR3 sequences, approximately 14% seen once. This clonotype was seen only a few times. The antigen is undetermined.

This clonotype was sampled from a woman aged 18-29 years with Graves' hyperthyroidism. This rearrangement joins TRBV29-1 to TRBJ1-2; weak D call: TRBD1 (6 bases). Input material: blood. CDR3 region: CSVEGTDGYTF. The CDR3 DNA sequence: TGCAGCGTTGAAGGGACAGATGGCTACACCTTC.